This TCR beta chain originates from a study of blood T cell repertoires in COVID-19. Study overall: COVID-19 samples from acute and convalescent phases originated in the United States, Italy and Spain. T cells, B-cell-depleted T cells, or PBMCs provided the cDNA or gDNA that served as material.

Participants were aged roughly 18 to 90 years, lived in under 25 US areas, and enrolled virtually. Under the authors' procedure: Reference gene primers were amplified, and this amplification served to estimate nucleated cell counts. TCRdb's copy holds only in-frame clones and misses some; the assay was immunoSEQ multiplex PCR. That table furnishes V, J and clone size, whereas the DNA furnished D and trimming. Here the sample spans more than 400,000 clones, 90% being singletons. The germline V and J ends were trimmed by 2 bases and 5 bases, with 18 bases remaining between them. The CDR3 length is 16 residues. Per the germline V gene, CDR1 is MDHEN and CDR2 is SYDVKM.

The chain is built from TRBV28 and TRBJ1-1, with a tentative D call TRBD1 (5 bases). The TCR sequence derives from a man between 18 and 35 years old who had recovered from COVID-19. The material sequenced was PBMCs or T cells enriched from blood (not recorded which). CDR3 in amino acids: CASSLPPKGLGTEAFF. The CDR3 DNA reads TGTGCCAGCAGTTTACCCCCCAAGGGGTTGGGGACTGAAGCTTTCTTT.